This T cell receptor beta chain was sequenced during a study of shared clonotypes between healthy human individuals. Study-wide results and limits: Exclusively blood specimens were collected; tissue repertoires likely differ.

CD45RO negativity and positive selection for CCR7 defined naive CD8 cells, a population that excluded terminally differentiated effector memory CD45RA+ cells. Germline V gene lookup returns CDR1 LNHDA and CDR2 SQIVND (reference sequence). V was pared by 3 bases and J by 3 bases, with 12 bases between. This CDR3 has 14 residues. Generated by immunoSEQ multiplex PCR, the TCRdb table keeps only in-frame clones and is missing some. The profile shows under 2,000,000 clones, about 95% of them singletons. Of note for this clone: The antigen remains undetermined.

The receptor comes from a man aged 18 to 30 in good health. Sequencing input: naive CD8+ T cells sorted from blood. The chain employs TRBV19 and TRBJ2-7, with no clear D. This CDR3 reads CASSIAHLLYEQYF. In nucleotides, the CDR3 is TGTGCCAGTAGTATTGCTCATCTCCTCTACGAGCAGTACTTC.